This T cell receptor beta chain was obtained from a study of blood T cells in healthy people across ages. This CDR3 is built from 16 residues. In germline, CDR1 is KGHDR, CDR2 SFDVKD. The trim removed 3 bases at V and 3 bases at J, leaving 8 bases unmatched. Findings and limits, study-wide: It was found that TCR beta diversity correlated strongly with the percentage of naive T cells.

As concerns this clonotype: The antigen is not known.

The authors ran a second PCR of 7 to 11 cycles using a sample-barcoded 5' primer and a J-beta primer mix. Sequencing recovered at least 2.5 million CDR3-containing paired-end reads from each sample. TCRdb ran MiXCR on the 5' RACE reads and lists one entry per CDR3 protein. The sample shows about 2 million distinct CDR3 sequences, 49% of them seen only once. This sequence joins TRBV24-1 and TRBJ1-2, with 8 bases lining up with TRBD1. The specimen sequenced was blood. The sequence came from a woman aged 40-49 years in good health. Here the CDR3 reads CATSDPRPGQDYGYTF. The CDR3 nucleotides are TGTGCCACCAGTGATCCTAGACCGGGACAGGACTATGGCTACACCTTC.